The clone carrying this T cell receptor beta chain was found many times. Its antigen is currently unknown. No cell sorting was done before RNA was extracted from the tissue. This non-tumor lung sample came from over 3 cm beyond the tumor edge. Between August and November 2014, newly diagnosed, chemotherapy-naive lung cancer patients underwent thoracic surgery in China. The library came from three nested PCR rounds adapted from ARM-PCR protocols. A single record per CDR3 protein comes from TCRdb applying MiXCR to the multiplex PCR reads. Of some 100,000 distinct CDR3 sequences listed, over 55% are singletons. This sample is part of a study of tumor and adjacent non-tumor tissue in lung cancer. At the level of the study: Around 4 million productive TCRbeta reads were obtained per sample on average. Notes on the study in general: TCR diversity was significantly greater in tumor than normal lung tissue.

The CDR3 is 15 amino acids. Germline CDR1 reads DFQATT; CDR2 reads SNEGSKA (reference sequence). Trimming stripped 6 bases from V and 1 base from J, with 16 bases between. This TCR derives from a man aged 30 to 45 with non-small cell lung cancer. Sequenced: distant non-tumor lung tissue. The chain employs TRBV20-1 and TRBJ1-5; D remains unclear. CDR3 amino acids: CSAASRHSSNQPQHF. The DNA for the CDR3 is TGCAGTGCCGCCTCGAGACACTCCAGCAATCAGCCCCAGCATTTT.